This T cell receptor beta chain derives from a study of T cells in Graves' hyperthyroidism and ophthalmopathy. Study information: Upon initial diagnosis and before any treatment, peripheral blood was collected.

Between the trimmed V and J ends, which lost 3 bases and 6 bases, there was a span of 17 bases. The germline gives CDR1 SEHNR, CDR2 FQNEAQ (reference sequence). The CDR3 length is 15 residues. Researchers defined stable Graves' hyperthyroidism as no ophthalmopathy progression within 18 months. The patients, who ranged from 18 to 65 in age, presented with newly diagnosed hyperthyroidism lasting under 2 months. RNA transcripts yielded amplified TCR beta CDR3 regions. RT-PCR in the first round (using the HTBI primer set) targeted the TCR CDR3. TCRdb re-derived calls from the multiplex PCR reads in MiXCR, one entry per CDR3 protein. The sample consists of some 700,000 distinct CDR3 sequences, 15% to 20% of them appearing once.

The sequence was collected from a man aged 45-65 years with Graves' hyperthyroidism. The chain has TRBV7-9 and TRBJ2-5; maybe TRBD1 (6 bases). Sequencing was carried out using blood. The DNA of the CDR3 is TGTGCCAGCAGCTTTTGGGCCAGGGGAATGAAGACCCAGTACTTC. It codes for CASSFWARGMKTQYF.